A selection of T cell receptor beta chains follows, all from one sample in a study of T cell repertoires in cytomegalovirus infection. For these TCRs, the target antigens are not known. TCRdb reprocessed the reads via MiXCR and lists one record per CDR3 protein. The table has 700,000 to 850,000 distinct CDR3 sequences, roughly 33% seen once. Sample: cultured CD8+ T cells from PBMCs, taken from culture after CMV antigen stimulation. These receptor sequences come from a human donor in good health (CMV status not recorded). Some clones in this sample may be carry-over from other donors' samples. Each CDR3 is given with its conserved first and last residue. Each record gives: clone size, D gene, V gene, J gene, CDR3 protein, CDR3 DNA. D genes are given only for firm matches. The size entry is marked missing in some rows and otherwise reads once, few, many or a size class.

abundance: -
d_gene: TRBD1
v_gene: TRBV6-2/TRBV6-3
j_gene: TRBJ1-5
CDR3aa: CAIGQGGQPQHF
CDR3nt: TGTGCCATTGGACAGGGGGGTCAGCCCCAGCATTTT

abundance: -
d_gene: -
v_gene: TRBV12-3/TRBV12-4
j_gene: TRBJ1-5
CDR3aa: CASSLGQQGSNQPQHF
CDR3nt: TGTGCCAGCAGTTTAGGACAGCAGGGTAGCAATCAGCCCCAGCATTTT

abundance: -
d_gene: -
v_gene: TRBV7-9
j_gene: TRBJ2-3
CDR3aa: CASSLTPVDTQYF
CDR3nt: TGTGCCAGCAGCTTAACCCCCGTAGATACGCAGTATTTT

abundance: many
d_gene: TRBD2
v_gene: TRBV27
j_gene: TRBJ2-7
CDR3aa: CASSLTSDYEQYF
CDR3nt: TGTGCCAGCAGTTTAACTAGCGACTACGAGCAGTACTTC

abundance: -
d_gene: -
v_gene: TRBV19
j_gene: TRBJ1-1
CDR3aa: CASSISAINTEAFF
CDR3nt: TGTGCCAGTAGTATAAGTGCTATCAACACTGAAGCTTTCTTT

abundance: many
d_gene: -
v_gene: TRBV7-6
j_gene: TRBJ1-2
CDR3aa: CASSLGRTEDYYGYTF
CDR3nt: TGTGCCAGCAGCTTGGGTAGGACGGAGGATTACTATGGCTACACCTTC

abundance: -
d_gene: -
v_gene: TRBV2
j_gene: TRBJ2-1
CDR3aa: CASPGASYNEQFF
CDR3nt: TGTGCCAGCCCAGGGGCGTCGTACAATGAGCAGTTCTTC

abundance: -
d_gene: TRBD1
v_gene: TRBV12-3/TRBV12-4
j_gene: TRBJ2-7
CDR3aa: CASSTRDRPNYEQYF
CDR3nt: TGTGCCAGCAGTACCCGGGACAGGCCCAACTACGAGCAGTACTTC

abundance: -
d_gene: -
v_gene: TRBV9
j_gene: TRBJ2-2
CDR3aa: CASSVAGPTGLNTGELFF
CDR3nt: TGTGCCAGCAGCGTAGCGGGTCCCACAGGGCTGAACACCGGGGAGCTGTTTTTT

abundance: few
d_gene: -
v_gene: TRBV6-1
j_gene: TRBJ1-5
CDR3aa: CAIRDIRNQPQHF
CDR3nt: TGTGCCATCCGGGACATTCGCAATCAGCCCCAGCATTTT

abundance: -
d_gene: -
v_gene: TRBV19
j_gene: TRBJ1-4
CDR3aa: CASSMWTAGRANEKLFF
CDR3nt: TGTGCCAGTAGTATGTGGACAGCAGGTCGGGCTAATGAAAAACTGTTTTTT

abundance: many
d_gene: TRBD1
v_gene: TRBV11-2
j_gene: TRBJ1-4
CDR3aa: CASSSDRAGEKLFF
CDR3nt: TGTGCCAGCAGCTCAGACAGGGCGGGGGAAAAACTGTTTTTT

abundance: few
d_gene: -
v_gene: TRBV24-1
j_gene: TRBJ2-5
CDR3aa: CATSDLVQETQYF
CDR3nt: TGTGCCACCAGTGATTTAGTGCAAGAGACCCAGTACTTC

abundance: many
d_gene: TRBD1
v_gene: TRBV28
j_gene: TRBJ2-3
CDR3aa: CASSFNIQDRVPGDTQYF
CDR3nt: TGTGCCAGCAGTTTTAACATCCAGGACAGGGTCCCCGGGGATACGCAGTATTTT

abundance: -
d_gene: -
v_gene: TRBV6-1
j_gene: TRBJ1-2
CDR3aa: CASSPRTGGGFYGYTF
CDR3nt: TGTGCCAGCAGCCCTCGCACGGGGGGCGGTTTTTATGGCTACACCTTC

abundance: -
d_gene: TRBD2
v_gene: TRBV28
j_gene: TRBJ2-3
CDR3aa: CASSPFRGGQDTQYF
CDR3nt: TGTGCCAGCAGTCCGTTCCGGGGGGGCCAAGATACGCAGTATTTT

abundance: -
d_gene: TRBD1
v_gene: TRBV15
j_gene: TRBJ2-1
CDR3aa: CATSRDRGLNEQFF
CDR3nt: TGTGCCACCAGCCGGGACAGGGGGCTGAACGAGCAGTTCTTC

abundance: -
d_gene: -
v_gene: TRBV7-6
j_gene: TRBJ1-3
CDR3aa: CASSKYAGNTIYF
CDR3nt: TGTGCCAGCAGCAAATACGCGGGAAACACCATATATTTT

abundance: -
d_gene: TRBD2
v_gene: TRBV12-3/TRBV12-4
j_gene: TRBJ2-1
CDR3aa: CASSAPSGEYNEQFF
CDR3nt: TGTGCCAGCAGTGCCCCTAGCGGGGAATACAATGAGCAGTTCTTC

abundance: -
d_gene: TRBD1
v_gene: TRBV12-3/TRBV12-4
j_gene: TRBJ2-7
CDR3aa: CASSFSSTRDRGYEQYF
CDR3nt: TGTGCCAGCAGTTTTTCCTCGACCCGGGACAGGGGGTACGAGCAGTACTTC

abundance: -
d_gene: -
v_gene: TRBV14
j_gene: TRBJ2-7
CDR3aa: CASSQEWTDETYEQYF
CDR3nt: TGTGCCAGCAGCCAAGAATGGACAGACGAAACCTACGAGCAGTACTTC

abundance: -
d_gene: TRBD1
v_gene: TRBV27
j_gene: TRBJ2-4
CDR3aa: CASSFYGQGVVQYF
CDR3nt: TGTGCCAGCAGTTTTTATGGGCAGGGGGTAGTTCAGTACTTC

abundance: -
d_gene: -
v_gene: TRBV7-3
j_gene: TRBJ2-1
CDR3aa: CASSLFLTPYNEQFF
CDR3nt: TGTGCCAGCAGCTTATTCCTGACACCGTACAATGAGCAGTTCTTC

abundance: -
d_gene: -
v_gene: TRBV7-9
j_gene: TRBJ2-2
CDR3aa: CASSSFQTEFSGELFF
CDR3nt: TGTGCCAGCAGCTCTTTTCAAACAGAATTCTCCGGGGAGCTGTTTTTT

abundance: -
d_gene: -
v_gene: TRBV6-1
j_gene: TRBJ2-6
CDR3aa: CASSEGQRRRLANVLTF
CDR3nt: TGTGCCAGCAGTGAAGGACAGAGAAGACGACTGGCCAACGTCCTGACTTTC

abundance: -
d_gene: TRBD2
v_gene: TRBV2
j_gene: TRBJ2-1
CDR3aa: CASSEALGGGAVYNEQFF
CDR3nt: TGTGCCAGCAGTGAAGCGTTGGGCGGGGGGGCCGTCTACAATGAGCAGTTCTTC

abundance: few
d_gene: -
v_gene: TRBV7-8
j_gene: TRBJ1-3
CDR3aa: CVSSQRSSGNTIYF
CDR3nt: TGTGTCAGCAGCCAACGTAGCTCTGGAAACACCATATATTTT

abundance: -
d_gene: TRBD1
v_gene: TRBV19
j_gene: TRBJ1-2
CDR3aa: CATHRGGGYTF
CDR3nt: TGTGCCACCCACAGGGGCGGTGGCTACACCTTC

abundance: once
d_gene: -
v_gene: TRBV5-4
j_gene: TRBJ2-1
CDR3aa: CASRLSSGEQFF
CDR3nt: TGTGCCAGCAGGCTTAGTTCGGGTGAGCAGTTCTTC

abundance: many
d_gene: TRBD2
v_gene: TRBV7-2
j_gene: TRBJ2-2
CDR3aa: CASSLWGRDTGELFF
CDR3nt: TGTGCCAGCAGCTTATGGGGGAGGGACACCGGGGAGCTGTTTTTT

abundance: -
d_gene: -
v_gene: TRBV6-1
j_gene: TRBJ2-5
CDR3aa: CASSDRDSQETQYF
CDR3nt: TGTGCCAGCAGTGATCGAGACAGCCAAGAGACCCAGTACTTC